The next 26 T cell receptor beta chains were all read from a single sample in a study of T cell repertoires in cytomegalovirus infection. TCRdb used MiXCR to reprocess the reads, holding one entry per CDR3 protein. The table lists 250,000 to 300,000 distinct CDR3 sequences, about 23% of them singletons. Sequences were obtained from PBMCs. The origin of the receptors is a human donor in good health (CMV status not recorded). Some clones in this sample may be carry-over from other donors' samples.

This clonotype was detected only a few times. V is TRBV28 and J is TRBJ1-1; D gene uncertain. V lost 8 bases and J lost 5, with 9 bases in between. The germline V gene has CDR1 MDHEN and CDR2 SYDVKM. The length of the CDR3 is 11 residues. The CDR3: CASQGITEAFF. Written as DNA, the CDR3 is TGTGCCAGCCAAGGGATAACTGAAGCTTTCTTT.

CDR3 sequence: CASTARLASLAKNIQYF. CDR3 coding DNA: TGTGCCAGCACCGCCAGACTAGCGTCCCTAGCCAAAAACATTCAGTACTTC. This rearrangement joins TRBV28 to TRBJ2-4, with TRBD2 matching 8 bases. CDR1 is MDHEN and CDR2 is SYDVKM in the germline V gene. This CDR3 comprises 17 residues. The V segment lost 7 bases and the J segment 0 bases; nucleotides outside the gene matches: 11.

The chain employs TRBV28 and TRBJ2-2, with TRBD1 matching 7 bases. The CDR3 runs 14 residues. Germline V CDR1 and CDR2: MDHEN, SYDVKM. The V segment lost 5 bases and the J segment 5 bases; nucleotides outside the gene matches: 5. The chain's CDR3 is CASSPRRGTGELFF. CDR3 DNA: TGTGCCAGCAGTCCCCGCAGGGGGACCGGGGAGCTGTTTTTT.

V usage is TRBV2 and J usage is TRBJ1-4; D uncertain. V lost 5 bases and J lost 8, with 15 bases in between. This CDR3 region has 14 residues. CDR1 is SNHLY, CDR2 FYNNEI, per germline. Here the CDR3 reads CASSNSRTGEKLFF. The DNA of the CDR3 is TGTGCCAGCAGTAACTCTCGGACTGGCGAAAAACTGTTTTTT. The whole variable domain, filled in from reference TRBV2 and TRBJ1-4, reads EPEVTQTPSHQVTQMGQEVILRCVPISNHLYFYWYRQILGQKVEFLVSFYNNEISEKSEIFDDQFSVERPDGSNFTLKIRSTKLEDSAMYFCASSNSRTGEKLFFGSGTQLSVL.

This clonotype came up a few times. CDR3 in amino acids: CASSHRGLSYEQYV. CDR3 in DNA: TGTGCCAGCAGTCACCGGGGACTTTCCTACGAGCAGTACGTC. The rearrangement joins TRBV6-2 or TRBV6-3 to TRBJ2-7; D perhaps matches TRBD2 (6 bases). The CDR3 runs 14 residues. V was pared by 5 bases and J by 1 base, with 12 bases between. CDR1 MNHEY and CDR2 SVGEGT come from the germline V gene.

This clonotype was recorded a few times. This chain links TRBV28 with TRBJ2-1, with 10 bases matching TRBD1. Unmatched junction bases numbered 4, after V lost 6 bases and J lost 8 bases. Germline CDR1 is MDHEN and CDR2 is SYDVKM. The CDR3 extends over 13 amino acids. The CDR3 loop reads CASRGTGVHEQFF. In DNA form, the CDR3 reads TGTGCCAGCAGGGGGACAGGGGTCCATGAGCAGTTCTTC. The entire variable domain, with the rest obtained from reference TRBV28 and TRBJ2-1, is as follows: DVKVTQSSRYLVKRTGEKVFLECVQDMDHENMFWYRQDPGLGLRLIYFSYDVKMKEKGDIPEGYSVSREKKERFSLILESASTNQTSMYLCASRGTGVHEQFFGPGTRLTVL.

The V call is TRBV7-2, the J call TRBJ1-4; 9 bases fit TRBD1. CDR1 is SGHTA and CDR2 is FQGNSA in the germline V gene. The CDR3 loop spans 15 amino acids. J lost 7 bases, V lost 5 bases, and 8 bases had no gene match. The CDR3: CASSARTGAGEKLFF. CDR3 DNA sequence: TGTGCCAGCAGCGCCCGGACAGGGGCGGGTGAAAAACTGTTTTTT.

There are many counts of this clonotype. The genes are TRBV4-1 and TRBJ2-1; 9 bases fit TRBD2. This CDR3 has 17 residues. J was trimmed by 2 bases and V by 4 bases; bases with no gene match: 9. The germline V gene has CDR1 MGHRA and CDR2 YSYEKL. The DNA for the CDR3 is TGCGCCAGCAGCCTCCCCTCGTCTAGCGGGACCTACAATGAGCAGTTCTTC. Amino acid sequence: CASSLPSSSGTYNEQFF.

This chain joins TRBV6-2 or TRBV6-3 and TRBJ1-5; D is uncertain. This CDR3 contains 14 residues. From germline, CDR1 is MNHEY and CDR2 SVGEGT. Trimming shortened V by 7 bases and J by 2 bases, and 12 bases separated the two germline ends. CDR3 nucleotides: TGTGCCAGCAAAAAGGACGACGGCAATCAGCCCCAGCATTTT. It codes for CASKKDDGNQPQHF.

V is TRBV20-1 and J is TRBJ1-5; no definite D call. In germline, CDR1 is DFQATT, CDR2 SNEGSKA (reference sequence). Trimming took 3 bases from V and 2 from J, leaving 11 bases between them. The length of the CDR3 is 14 residues. The CDR3 nucleotides are TGCAGTGCTAGTACCGGGGATGGCAATCAGCCCCAGCATTTT. Its protein product is CSASTGDGNQPQHF.

The genes are TRBV20-1 and TRBJ1-5; no definite D call. The CDR3 runs to 15 residues. Germline values: CDR1 DFQATT, CDR2 SNEGSKA (reference sequence). Trimming pared 0 bases from V and 5 bases from J, leaving 14 bases between. The CDR3 is CSARDMAGVDQPQHF. The CDR3 nucleotides read TGCAGTGCTAGAGATATGGCAGGCGTCGATCAGCCCCAGCATTTT.

This clonotype was detected only a few times. V is TRBV2 and J is TRBJ2-5; 7 nucleotides agree with TRBD1. The CDR3 sequence is 16 residues long. The V gene end was trimmed by 4 bases and the J gene end by 0 bases; junction bases not matched to a gene: 8. The V gene's germline CDR1 is SNHLY and CDR2 FYNNEI. The DNA of the CDR3 is TGTGCCAGCAGTGGGATAACAGGGGAGTACCAAGAGACCCAGTACTTC. This encodes CASSGITGEYQETQYF.

This clonotype was counted only a few times. The chain joins TRBV7-8 to TRBJ2-7; 8 nucleotides agree with TRBD2. Germline V gene sequence: CDR1 SGHVS, CDR2 FQNEAQ. The CDR3 has 15 residues. With V trimmed by 5 bases and J by 4 bases, 10 bases remained unmatched. This chain's CDR3 is CASSEGLAFKYEQYF. In DNA form, the CDR3 reads TGTGCCAGCAGCGAAGGACTAGCCTTCAAGTACGAGCAGTACTTC.

The V gene is TRBV6-6, the J gene TRBJ2-2, with D possibly TRBD1 on 5 matching bases. Trimming cost V 4 bases and J 1 base, with 10 bases left between them. Germline V gene data show CDR1 as MNHNY and CDR2 as SVGAGI (reference sequence). The CDR3 runs 15 residues. The DNA for the CDR3 is TGTGCCAGCAGTTCCCAGGGCAGGAACACCGGGGAGCTGTTTTTT. It translates to CASSSQGRNTGELFF.

A few counts support this clonotype. The chain uses TRBV5-1 and TRBJ1-1; D unresolved. The CDR3 is made up of 14 amino acids. Germline V gives CDR1 SGHRS, CDR2 YFSETQ. V was cut by 4 bases and J by 2 bases, with 12 bases left in between. The CDR3 nucleotides read TGCGCCAGCAGCCAAGACAATCCCAACACTGAAGCTTTCTTT. The encoded protein is CASSQDNPNTEAFF.

V usage is TRBV15 and J usage is TRBJ1-3; D is ambiguous. The V end lost 5 bases, the J end lost 0 bases, and 5 bases lay between the germline ends. The CDR3 sequence is 13 residues long. Germline V lookup: CDR1 LNHNV, CDR2 YYDKDF (reference sequence). CDR3 in amino acids: CATSRGSGNTIYF. The DNA for the CDR3 is TGTGCCACCAGCCGGGGCTCTGGAAACACCATATATTTT. The full variable domain, its missing parts supplied by reference TRBV15 and TRBJ1-3, is DAMVIQNPRYQVTQFGKPVTLSCSQTLNHNVMYWYQQKSSQAPKLLFHYYDKDFNNEADTPDNFQSRRPNTSFCFLDIRSPGLGDTAMYLCATSRGSGNTIYFGEGSWLTVV.

The genes are TRBV30 and TRBJ2-5; D is perhaps TRBD2 (5 bases). This CDR3 contains 14 residues. With 4 bases removed from V and 2 bases from J, the gap between germline ends came to 14 bases. The germline V gene has CDR1 GTSNPN and CDR2 SVGIG (reference sequence). The CDR3 coding sequence is TGTGCCTGGACGGCGGGCATATATCAAGAGACCCAGTACTTC. It yields the protein CAWTAGIYQETQYF.

This clonotype was recorded many times. The J gene is TRBJ1-5, the V gene TRBV28; 7 bases are a match to TRBD1. This CDR3 is built from 15 residues. J gave up 1 base and V 4 bases, and 4 bases lay outside the gene matches. Germline V gene lookup returns CDR1 MDHEN and CDR2 SYDVKM. DNA of the CDR3: TGTGCCAGCAGTTATGGGGACAGAAGCAATCAGCCCCAGCATTTT. This sequence encodes CASSYGDRSNQPQHF.

This clonotype was found many times. The rearrangement links TRBV12-3 or TRBV12-4 to TRBJ2-5; D is ambiguous. The CDR3 has 13 amino acids. V shed 2 bases and J shed 2 bases, with 6 bases lying between them. CDR3 bases: TGTGCCAGCAGTTTACCCCCACAAGAGACCCAGTACTTC. Translated: CASSLPPQETQYF.

The table lists this clonotype with many counts. V is TRBV7-2 and J is TRBJ2-1; 8 bases are a match to TRBD1. CDR3 size: 15 residues. Germline CDR1 SGHTA, CDR2 FQGNSA. Trimming cost V 3 bases and J 7 bases; bases outside gene matches: 8. CDR3 in amino acids: CASSFLGQGFNEQFF. CDR3 in DNA: TGTGCCAGCAGCTTTCTAGGACAGGGTTTTAATGAGCAGTTCTTC.

This clonotype was seen repeatedly, ten times or more. The V and J genes are TRBV28 and TRBJ1-5, with D possibly matching TRBD1 (5 bases). Trimming left V 10 bases short and J 5 bases short, with 12 bases between. CDR1 and CDR2 (germline): MDHEN, SYDVKM. This CDR3 spans 12 amino acids. The CDR3 region is CATNGGDQPQHF. Here the CDR3 DNA reads TGTGCCACCAACGGGGGGGATCAGCCCCAGCATTTT.

This clonotype was observed a handful of times. The chain links TRBV15 to TRBJ1-4; D may be TRBD1 (5 bases). Trimming shortened V by 0 bases and J by 8 bases, and 16 bases separated the two germline ends. The CDR3 sequence is 16 residues long. Germline CDR1 reads LNHNV; CDR2 reads YYDKDF (reference sequence). CDR3 coding DNA: TGTGCCACCAGCAGAGAGGGGGGGATAAAAGCAGAAAAACTGTTTTTT. Translating gives CATSREGGIKAEKLFF.

The J gene is TRBJ2-7, the V gene TRBV29-1, with TRBD1 as a possible D gene (6 bases). The germline V gene encodes CDR1 SQVTM and CDR2 ANQGSEA. Trimming took off 0 bases at V and 0 bases at J, with 9 bases between the two ends. The length of the CDR3 is 14 residues. CDR3 nucleotides: TGCAGCGTTGAAGATAACAGGGACTCCTACGAGCAGTACTTC. Its translation is CSVEDNRDSYEQYF.

This clonotype was recorded at least ten times. The rearrangement joins TRBV7-2 to TRBJ1-6; TRBD1 is a possible D gene (6 bases). Germline V lookup: CDR1 SGHTA, CDR2 FQGNSA. This CDR3 has 18 residues. V shed 1 base and J shed 6 bases, with 19 bases lying between them. The CDR3 loop reads CASSLDPPPRGSNSPLHF. The CDR3 DNA reads TGTGCCAGCAGCTTAGATCCCCCCCCCAGGGGCAGTAATTCACCCCTCCACTTT. The complete variable domain, with remaining parts taken from reference TRBV7-2 and TRBJ1-6, reads GAGVSQSPSNKVTEKGKDVELRCDPISGHTALYWYRQSLGQGLEFLIYFQGNSAPDKSGLPSDRFSAERTGGSVSTLTIQRTQQEDSAVYLCASSLDPPPRGSNSPLHFGNGTRLTVT.

This clonotype was detected only once. This rearrangement joins TRBV2 to TRBJ2-1; D uncertain. Germline CDR1 SNHLY, CDR2 FYNNEI. The CDR3 extends over 10 amino acids. V lost 7 bases to trimming and J lost 5 bases, with 3 bases between them. DNA of the CDR3: TGTGCCAGCACGAACAATGAGCAGTTCTTC. As protein: CASTNNEQFF.

The chain combines TRBV28 with TRBJ1-5, with D uncertain. The length of the CDR3 is 15 residues. V lost 2 bases and J 2 bases, leaving 10 bases between the germline ends. The germline V gene has CDR1 MDHEN and CDR2 SYDVKM. The CDR3 sequence is CASSLGGFGNQPQHF. DNA for the CDR3: TGTGCCAGCAGTTTAGGAGGGTTCGGCAATCAGCCCCAGCATTTT. The full variable domain, its missing parts supplied by reference TRBV28 and TRBJ1-5, is DVKVTQSSRYLVKRTGEKVFLECVQDMDHENMFWYRQDPGLGLRLIYFSYDVKMKEKGDIPEGYSVSREKKERFSLILESASTNQTSMYLCASSLGGFGNQPQHFGDGTRLSIL.